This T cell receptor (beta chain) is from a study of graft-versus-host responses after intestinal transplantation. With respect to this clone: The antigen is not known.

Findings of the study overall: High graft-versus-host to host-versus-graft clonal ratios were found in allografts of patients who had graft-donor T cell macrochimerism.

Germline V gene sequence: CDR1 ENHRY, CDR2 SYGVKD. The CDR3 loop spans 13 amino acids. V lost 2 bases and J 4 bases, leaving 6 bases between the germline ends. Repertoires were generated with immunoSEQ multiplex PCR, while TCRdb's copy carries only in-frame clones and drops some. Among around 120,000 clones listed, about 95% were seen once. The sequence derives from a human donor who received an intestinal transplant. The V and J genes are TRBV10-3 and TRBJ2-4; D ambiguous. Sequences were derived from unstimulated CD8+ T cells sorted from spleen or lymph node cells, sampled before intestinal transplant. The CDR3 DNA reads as TGTGCCATCAGTGAGAGTGTGAAAAACATTCAGTACTTC. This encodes CAISESVKNIQYF.